The source of this T cell receptor (beta chain) is a study of cytomegalovirus exposure and HLA in healthy donors. This clone was detected a few times. PCR primers comprised 60 Vbeta and 13 Jbeta primers. Here immunoSEQ multiplex PCR was the method, and the copy in TCRdb shows in-frame clones only, minus some. This table has under 200,000 clones, roughly 12% appearing once. The CDR3 is 13 residues long. Trimming pared 5 bases from V and 5 bases from J, leaving 13 bases between. The germline gives CDR1 SGHRS, CDR2 YFSETQ. Sequenced material: PBMCs. This TCR derives from a man in his fifties in good health and CMV-seropositive. The rearrangement joins TRBV5-1 to TRBJ2-5; the D gene is possibly TRBD2 (5 bases). The CDR3 coding sequence is TGCGCCAGCAGTAGACTCCCGGGGGAGACCCAGTACTTC. Its protein is CASSRLPGETQYF.